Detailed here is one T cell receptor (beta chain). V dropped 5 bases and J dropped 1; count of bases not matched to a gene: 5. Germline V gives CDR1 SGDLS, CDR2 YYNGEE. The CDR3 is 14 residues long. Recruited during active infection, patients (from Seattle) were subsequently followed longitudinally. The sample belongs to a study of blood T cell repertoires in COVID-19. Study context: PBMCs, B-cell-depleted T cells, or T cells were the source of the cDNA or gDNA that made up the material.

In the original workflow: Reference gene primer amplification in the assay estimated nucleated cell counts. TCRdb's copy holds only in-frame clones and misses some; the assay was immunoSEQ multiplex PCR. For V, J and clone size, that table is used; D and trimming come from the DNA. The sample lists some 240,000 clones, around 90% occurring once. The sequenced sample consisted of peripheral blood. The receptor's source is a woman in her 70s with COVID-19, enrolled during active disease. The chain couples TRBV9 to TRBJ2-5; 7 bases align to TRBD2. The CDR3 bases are TGTGCCAGCAGACCAGCTAGCGGCCAAGAGACCCAGTACTTC. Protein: CASRPASGQETQYF.